A single sample gave rise to the 8 T cell receptor beta chains below, sequenced in a study of cytomegalovirus exposure and HLA in healthy donors. Amplification used 60 Vbeta primers and 13 Jbeta primers. The repertoire was sequenced with immunoSEQ multiplex PCR; TCRdb's copy has only in-frame clones and lacks some. Of some 160,000 clones listed, around 84% were seen once; the top ten hold 2% to 3%. The sequenced sample was PBMCs. Every receptor here comes from a boy aged 2 to 9 in good health and CMV-seronegative.

V usage is TRBV27 and J usage is TRBJ1-1; weak D call: TRBD1 (5 bases). The CDR3 has 12 residues. From germline, CDR1 is MNHEY and CDR2 SMNVEV (reference sequence). Between the trimmed V and J ends, which lost 2 bases and 9 bases, there was a span of 10 bases. CDR3 nucleotide sequence: TGTGCCAGCAGTTTAATGGGGGGGAAAGCTTTCTTT. Translated, it gives CASSLMGGKAFF.

The chain carries TRBV12-5 and TRBJ2-1, with D perhaps TRBD1 (6 bases). The CDR3 totals 14 residues. CDR1 is LGHNT and CDR2 is FRNRAP in the germline V gene. The V end was cut by 3 bases, the J end by 3 bases, with 9 bases between. The CDR3 DNA is TGTGCTAGTGGTTTAATAGGGGGCTACAATGAGCAGTTCTTC. It yields the protein CASGLIGGYNEQFF.

Remarks on this clone: Other DNA sequences in this specimen translate into the identical CDR3. The gene calls are TRBV6-5 and TRBJ1-2, with TRBD1 matching 9 bases. Germline V CDR1 and CDR2: MNHEY, SVGAGI. The CDR3 length is 14 residues. Trimming took 5 bases from V and 6 from J; bases not matched to a gene: 7. The CDR3 loop reads CASSPDRGEDGYTF. The DNA of the CDR3 is TGTGCCAGCAGTCCGGACAGGGGAGAGGATGGCTACACCTTC.

The chain combines TRBV9 with TRBJ2-1, with D tentatively TRBD1 (6 bases). Trimming took 3 bases from V and 5 from J, leaving 15 bases between them. Per germline, CDR1 SGDLS and CDR2 YYNGEE. The CDR3 spans 15 residues. CDR3: CASSAPATGHNEQFF. CDR3 in DNA: TGTGCCAGCAGCGCTCCCGCGACAGGACACAATGAGCAGTTCTTC. The entire variable domain, with the rest obtained from reference TRBV9 and TRBJ2-1, is as follows: DSGVTQTPKHLITATGQRVTLRCSPRSGDLSVYWYQQSLDQGLQFLIQYYNGEERAKGNILERFSAQQFPDLHSELNLSSLELGDSALYFCASSAPATGHNEQFFGPGTRLTVL.

The V call is TRBV19, the J call TRBJ2-7; weak D call: TRBD1 (7 bases). The CDR3 length is 14 residues. V was pared by 7 bases and J by 3 bases, with 16 bases between. Germline V lookup: CDR1 LNHDA, CDR2 SQIVND (reference sequence). The CDR3 sequence: CASKTAGGSYEQYF. The CDR3 coding sequence is TGTGCCAGTAAAACCGCAGGGGGGAGCTACGAGCAGTACTTC.

A few counts support this clone. This chain connects TRBV27 to TRBJ2-3, with D possibly matching TRBD2 (5 bases). The germline V and J ends were trimmed by 7 bases and 6 bases, with 11 bases remaining between them. The CDR3 contains 12 residues. Germline lookup yields CDR1 MNHEY and CDR2 SMNVEV (reference sequence). CDR3: CASTGGPDTQYF. In nucleotides, the CDR3 is TGTGCCAGCACAGGAGGACCCGATACGCAGTATTTT.

V and J are TRBV11-2 and TRBJ1-1; the D gene is possibly TRBD1 (6 bases). V was shortened by 1 base and J by 6 bases, with 18 bases between the two germline ends. This CDR3 is 16 amino acids long. Germline V lookup: CDR1 SGHAT, CDR2 FQNNGV. CDR3 in amino acids: CASSLVYDRILPEAFF. In DNA form, the CDR3 reads TGTGCCAGCAGCTTAGTTTACGACAGGATTTTGCCTGAAGCTTTCTTT.

This chain joins TRBV25-1 and TRBJ2-1; TRBD2 matches at 8 bases. Germline CDR1 is MGHDK and CDR2 is SYGVNS. This CDR3 has 15 amino acids. V lost 1 base to trimming and J lost 1 base; unmatched junction nucleotides: 0. Here the CDR3 reads CASSESGGSYNEQFF. CDR3 coding DNA: TGTGCCAGCAGTGAATCGGGGGGGTCCTACAATGAGCAGTTCTTC.